The present entry profiles one T cell receptor (beta chain) with its context. Its antigen remains unidentified. These data are taken from a study of cytomegalovirus exposure and HLA in healthy donors. Study-level results: With high specificity and sensitivity, the classifier reportedly diagnosed cytomegalovirus status.

The V gene's germline CDR1 is MNHEY and CDR2 SVGAGI. This CDR3 contains 15 residues. V was cut by 2 bases and J by 2 bases, with 12 bases left in between. Profiled with immunoSEQ multiplex PCR; TCRdb holds only in-frame clones, not every one. The data contain about 140,000 clones, approximately 85% of them singletons. The material sequenced was PBMCs. The genes are TRBV6-5 and TRBJ1-2; maybe TRBD1 (6 bases). The sequence came from a woman in her twenties or thirties in good health and CMV-seronegative. CDR3 residues: CASSYGLGGNYGYTF. The CDR3 DNA reads as TGTGCCAGCAGTTACGGTTTAGGGGGAAACTATGGCTACACCTTC.